This TCR beta chain was observed in a study of tumor T cells in aggressive B-cell lymphoma. Method: immunoSEQ multiplex PCR; TCRdb's copy keeps in-frame clones and lacks some. In the table there are approximately 3,200 clones, approximately 93% of which are singletons. The CDR3 spans 15 residues. Germline V CDR1 and CDR2: SGHRS, YFSETQ. With 3 bases removed from V and 5 bases from J, the gap between germline ends came to 17 bases. Sequencing was done on a sample of tumor tissue. This clonotype was obtained from an adult with diffuse large B cell lymphoma. The chain has TRBV5-1 and TRBJ2-5; maybe TRBD1 (6 bases). This CDR3 reads CASSWSTGLVETQYF. DNA of the CDR3: TGCGCCAGCAGCTGGTCGACAGGTCTGGTTGAGACCCAGTACTTC. The full variable domain, completed using reference TRBV5-1 and TRBJ2-5, is KAGVTQTPRYLIKTRGQQVTLSCSPISGHRSVSWYQQTPGQGLQFLFEYFSETQRNKGNFPGRFSGRQFSNSRSEMNVSTLELGDSALYLCASSWSTGLVETQYFGPGTRLLVL.